The rows below give T cell receptor beta chains drawn from one sample of a study of response to subunit inactivated influenza vaccine. One entry per CDR3 protein results from TCRdb running MiXCR on the RT-PCR reads. The sample carries under 950,000 distinct CDR3 sequences, 20% to 25% recorded once. This sample comprised PBMCs from blood, obtained 5 to 6 days after vaccination. The source is a man in his fifties or sixties who received an inactivated influenza vaccine. CDR3s include the opening cysteine and the closing phenylalanine or tryptophan. A D gene is named only where the DNA matches it firmly. Clone size appears in some rows only: once, few, many, or a class for an expanded clone.

TRBJ1-1	TRBD1	TRBV18	NA	CASSPRRMGQMNTEAFF	TGTGCCAGCTCACCAAGGCGGATGGGACAGATGAACACTGAAGCTTTCTTT
TRBJ2-7	TRBD1	TRBV5-1	NA	CASSLSSPGQPDEQYF	TGCGCCAGCAGCTTGAGTTCGCCGGGACAGCCGGACGAGCAGTACTTC
TRBJ2-5	TRBD1	TRBV20-1	NA	CSARTGVGETQYF	TGCAGTGCTAGGACAGGGGTTGGGGAGACCCAGTACTTC
TRBJ2-2	NA	TRBV7-8	many	CASSQGWTGELFF	TGTGCCAGCAGCCAGGGATGGACCGGGGAGCTGTTTTTT
TRBJ2-1	TRBD2	TRBV20-1	many	CSARVTSGSSQGNNEQFF	TGCAGTGCTAGAGTCACTAGCGGGAGTTCTCAGGGTAACAATGAGCAGTTCTTC
TRBJ2-5	NA	TRBV20-1	NA	CSAVIGGAQETQYF	TGCAGTGCCGTGATAGGGGGGGCCCAAGAGACCCAGTACTTC
TRBJ2-7	NA	TRBV27	NA	CASRLGYEQYF	TGTGCCAGCAGACTAGGCTACGAGCAGTACTTC
TRBJ2-2	NA	TRBV20-1	NA	CSARQLGGELFF	TGCAGTGCTAGACAGTTGGGCGGGGAGCTGTTTTTT
TRBJ1-1	NA	TRBV7-9	NA	CASSLDGAFKAFF	TGTGCCAGCAGCTTAGATGGAGCCTTTAAGGCTTTCTTT
TRBJ2-5	NA	TRBV20-1	few	CSARELLDRQETQYF	TGCAGTGCTAGAGAGTTGCTTGACAGACAAGAGACCCAGTACTTC
TRBJ2-5	NA	TRBV20-1	NA	CSARDSKQETQYF	TGCAGTGCTAGGGACAGCAAACAAGAGACCCAGTACTTC
TRBJ2-1	NA	TRBV6-2/TRBV6-3	NA	CASSSQLYNEQFF	TGTGCCAGCAGTTCCCAGCTCTACAATGAGCAGTTCTTC
TRBJ1-2	TRBD1	TRBV5-1	few	CASSLGTGGINYGYTF	TGCGCCAGCAGCTTGGGGACAGGGGGTATCAACTATGGCTACACCTTC
TRBJ2-1	NA	TRBV12-3/TRBV12-4	many	CASSLNPLLYNEQFF	TGTGCCAGCAGTTTAAACCCCTTGCTCTACAATGAGCAGTTCTTC
TRBJ2-2	NA	TRBV5-6	few	CASSFGPTNTGELFF	TGTGCCAGCAGCTTTGGTCCAACGAACACCGGGGAGCTGTTTTTT
TRBJ2-5	TRBD1	TRBV20-1	few	CSASTGGQETQYF	TGCAGTGCTAGCACAGGGGGCCAAGAGACCCAGTACTTC
TRBJ2-3	TRBD1	TRBV5-1	many	CASSKRGQGGPDTQYF	TGCGCCAGCAGCAAACGGGGACAGGGTGGCCCAGATACGCAGTATTTT
TRBJ2-2	NA	TRBV7-2	few	CASSLSMYRTNTGELFF	TGTGCCAGCAGCTTGTCCATGTACAGGACGAACACCGGGGAGCTGTTTTTT
TRBJ2-1	TRBD2	TRBV9	few	CASSSSQTSGFYNEQFF	TGTGCCAGCAGCTCTAGCCAAACTAGCGGGTTCTACAATGAGCAGTTCTTC
TRBJ1-1	NA	TRBV5-1	many	CASSLDPHGEAFF	TGCGCCAGCAGCTTGGATCCCCACGGTGAAGCTTTCTTT
TRBJ2-4	TRBD2	TRBV10-3	few	CAIRSGTSGRGDIQYF	TGTGCCATCAGGAGTGGGACTAGCGGGAGAGGGGACATTCAGTACTTC
TRBJ2-1	TRBD2	TRBV27	NA	CASSTLTSGGITYNEQFF	TGTGCCAGCAGTACCTTGACTAGCGGGGGGATAACCTACAATGAGCAGTTCTTC
TRBJ2-7	TRBD1	TRBV12-3/TRBV12-4	NA	CASRAGTGSSYEQYF	TGTGCCAGCAGGGCTGGGACAGGAAGCTCCTACGAGCAGTACTTC
TRBJ2-3	NA	TRBV5-1	NA	CASHLGGASTDTQYF	TGCGCCAGCCATTTGGGGGGGGCCAGCACAGATACGCAGTATTTT
TRBJ2-3	NA	TRBV7-9	NA	CASSPDGFRDTQYF	TGTGCCAGCAGCCCGGACGGATTCAGGGATACGCAGTATTTT
TRBJ2-7	TRBD2	TRBV10-3	many	CAISESSIGLAGTNEQYF	TGTGCCATCAGTGAGTCTTCGATAGGACTAGCGGGAACAAACGAGCAGTACTTC
TRBJ2-3	NA	TRBV20-1	NA	CSATSRGTSPTDTQYF	TGCAGTGCCACTAGTCGCGGGACTTCCCCCACAGATACGCAGTATTTT
TRBJ2-5	TRBD2	TRBV11-2	NA	CASSYTSGRRETQYF	TGTGCCAGCAGCTACACTAGCGGGAGACGGGAGACCCAGTACTTC
TRBJ1-6	NA	TRBV6-5	NA	CASSYKRLDSPLHF	TGTGCCAGCAGTTACAAACGGTTGGATTCACCCCTCCACTTT
TRBJ2-5	NA	TRBV11-2	NA	CASSLYQNRDWGRETQYF	TGTGCCAGCAGCTTATACCAAAACCGGGACTGGGGACGCGAGACCCAGTACTTC
TRBJ2-7	NA	TRBV7-9	NA	CASSLSQDSYEQYF	TGTGCCAGCAGCTTAAGTCAGGACTCCTACGAGCAGTACTTC
TRBJ1-1	NA	TRBV6-2/TRBV6-3	NA	CASSYTPGWNTEAFF	TGTGCCAGCAGTTACACCCCCGGGTGGAACACTGAAGCTTTCTTT
TRBJ2-1	TRBD2	TRBV7-2	few	CASSFQGGTEQFF	TGTGCCAGCAGCTTCCAGGGAGGGACCGAGCAGTTCTTC
TRBJ1-2	TRBD1	TRBV7-3	few	CASSQEAGTGHRNYGYTF	TGTGCCAGCAGCCAAGAAGCGGGGACAGGACATAGGAACTATGGCTACACCTTC
TRBJ2-7	NA	TRBV29-1	many	CSVESRGGGLYEQYF	TGCAGCGTTGAGAGCAGGGGGGGCGGTTTGTACGAGCAGTACTTC
TRBJ2-5	TRBD2	TRBV9	NA	CASSVGGGAYQETQYF	TGTGCCAGCAGCGTAGGGGGGGGAGCGTACCAAGAGACCCAGTACTTC
TRBJ2-5	NA	TRBV4-2	NA	CASSQRDMETQYF	TGTGCCAGCAGCCAACGGGATATGGAGACCCAGTACTTC
TRBJ2-3	TRBD2	TRBV4-2	NA	CASSLSGGAIDTQYF	TGTGCCAGCAGCCTTAGCGGGGGGGCAATAGATACGCAGTATTTT
TRBJ1-5	NA	TRBV20-1	few	CSASPALNQPQHF	TGCAGTGCTAGCCCCGCGTTGAATCAGCCCCAGCATTTT
TRBJ2-1	TRBD2	TRBV24-1	NA	CATSDQGLALNEQFF	TGTGCCACCAGTGATCAGGGACTAGCTCTGAATGAGCAGTTCTTC
TRBJ2-7	NA	TRBV28	NA	CASSLSWTRHYEQYF	TGTGCCAGCAGTTTATCCTGGACAAGGCACTACGAGCAGTACTTC
TRBJ2-7	NA	TRBV6-1	NA	CASRVFGQTYEQYF	TGTGCCAGCAGAGTGTTTGGACAAACCTACGAGCAGTACTTC
TRBJ2-7	TRBD1	TRBV20-1	NA	CSAITPRQGLYEQYF	TGCAGTGCTATCACGCCCCGACAGGGTTTGTACGAGCAGTACTTC
TRBJ1-5	NA	TRBV29-1	NA	CSVALHGGQPQHF	TGCAGCGTTGCTCTACACGGGGGTCAGCCCCAGCATTTT